This T cell receptor beta chain originates from a study of blood T cell repertoires in COVID-19. Per the study methods: Counts of nucleated cells, estimated from reference gene primer amplification, were obtained. Generated by immunoSEQ multiplex PCR, the TCRdb table keeps only in-frame clones and is missing some. V, J and clone size reflect that table, while D and trimming were determined from the DNA. The sample yields roughly 150,000 clones, 83% seen once. The CDR3 contains 15 residues. Looked up from germline, CDR1 is SGHTA and CDR2 is FQGNSA. The ends lost 5 bases at V and 8 bases at J; junction bases unmatched: 11.

The sequencing input was peripheral blood. The V call is TRBV7-2, the J call TRBJ1-2; 10 positions agree with TRBD1. The source is a woman of 80 years or more with acute or convalescent COVID-19. CDR3 in DNA: TGTGCCAGCAGCCCGTTGACAGGGGGCGCCGGGGGCTACACCTTC. Protein sequence: CASSPLTGGAGGYTF.